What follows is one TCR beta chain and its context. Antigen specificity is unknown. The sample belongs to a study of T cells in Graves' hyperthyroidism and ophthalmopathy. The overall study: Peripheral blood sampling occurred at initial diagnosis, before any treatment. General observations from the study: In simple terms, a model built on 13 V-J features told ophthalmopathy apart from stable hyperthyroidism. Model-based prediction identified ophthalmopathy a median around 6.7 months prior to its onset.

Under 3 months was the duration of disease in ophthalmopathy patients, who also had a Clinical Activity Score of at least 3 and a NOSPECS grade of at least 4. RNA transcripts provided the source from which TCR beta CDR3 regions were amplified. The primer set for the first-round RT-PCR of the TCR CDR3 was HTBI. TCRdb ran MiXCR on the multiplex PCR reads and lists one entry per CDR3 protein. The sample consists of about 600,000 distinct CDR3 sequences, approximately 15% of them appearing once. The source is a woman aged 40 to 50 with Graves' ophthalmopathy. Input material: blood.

CDR3 protein: CAWSVTVLRVSPLHF. CDR3 in DNA: TGTGCCTGGAGTGTGACAGTCCTCCGAGTCTCACCCCTCCACTTT. The genes are TRBV30 and TRBJ1-6, with a weak D call TRBD1 (5 bases). V shed 0 bases and J shed 10 bases, with 16 bases lying between them. CDR1 and CDR2 from the germline V gene are GTSNPN and SVGIG (reference sequence). The CDR3 spans 15 residues.